A single sample gave rise to the 7 T cell receptor beta chains below, sequenced in a study of T cells of healthy individuals. TCRdb re-called the 5' RACE reads with MiXCR, one entry per CDR3 protein. Among approximately 100,000 distinct CDR3 sequences listed, approximately 18% were seen once. Every receptor here comes from a human donor in good health.

The chain uses TRBV15 and TRBJ2-2, with a tentative D call TRBD1 (5 bases). There are 15 residues in the CDR3. The germline gives CDR1 LNHNV, CDR2 YYDKDF (reference sequence). The germline V and J ends were trimmed by 8 bases and 5 bases, with 18 bases remaining between them. The CDR3 DNA reads TGTGCCACCCGGGTTGAAGGGGCGGATACCGGGGAGCTGTTTTTT. This codes for CATRVEGADTGELFF.

The chain is built from TRBV12-3 or TRBV12-4 and TRBJ2-1; 16 bases align to TRBD2. The CDR3 runs to 15 residues. V lost 5 bases, J lost 8 bases, and 3 bases stayed unmatched. CDR3 DNA sequence: TGTGCCAGCAGTACCGGGACTAGCGGGAGGGATGAGCAGTTCTTC. The encoded protein is CASSTGTSGRDEQFF.

This rearrangement joins TRBV10-1 to TRBJ1-5, with D possibly matching TRBD1 (5 bases). V was clipped by 7 bases and J by 9 bases, with 10 bases between them. The CDR3 extends over 11 amino acids. Germline V gives CDR1 WNHNN, CDR2 SYGVQD (reference sequence). CDR3 amino acids: CASNPGGPQHF. As DNA, the CDR3 is TGCGCCAGCAATCCTGGGGGGCCCCAGCATTTT.

This clonotype was seen only a few times. The J gene is TRBJ1-1, the V gene TRBV30; D is perhaps TRBD1 (5 bases). Trimming removed 0 bases at V and 4 bases at J, with 9 bases between. In germline, CDR1 is GTSNPN, CDR2 SVGIG (reference sequence). The CDR3 is 13 residues long. This CDR3 is CAWSVDSRTEAFF. CDR3 nucleotides: TGTGCCTGGAGTGTAGACAGCCGCACTGAAGCTTTCTTT.

The chain joins TRBV28 to TRBJ1-5, with D possibly being TRBD1 (6 bases). The CDR3 totals 16 residues. Germline CDR1 MDHEN, CDR2 SYDVKM. The ends were cut back, 6 bases at V and 4 bases at J, with 19 bases in the middle. CDR3 in DNA: TGTGCCAGCAGAACGGACAGACCCCCTTCGAATCAGCCCCAGCATTTT. Amino acid sequence: CASRTDRPPSNQPQHF.

In this sample, this clonotype turned up many times. The chain carries TRBV10-3 and TRBJ2-1; no definite D call. Germline V gene data show CDR1 as ENHRY and CDR2 as SYGVKD. The germline V and J ends were trimmed by 0 bases and 10 bases, with 13 bases remaining between them. CDR3 length equals 14 residues. This chain's CDR3 is CAISESYRPEEQFF. The CDR3 region has the DNA TGTGCCATCAGTGAGTCGTATAGGCCAGAGGAGCAGTTCTTC.

This clonotype appeared a few times. The rearrangement links TRBV20-1 to TRBJ1-5, with D possibly being TRBD1 (5 bases). The V gene's germline CDR1 is DFQATT and CDR2 SNEGSKA (reference sequence). Trimming shortened V by 0 bases and J by 4 bases, and 13 bases separated the two germline ends. This CDR3 spans 15 amino acids. The CDR3 loop is CSARESGGWNQPQHF. DNA of the CDR3: TGCAGTGCTAGAGAATCCGGGGGGTGGAATCAGCCCCAGCATTTT.